This is a list of T cell receptor beta chains from one sample in a study of T cell repertoires in aging, cancer and after chemotherapy. TCRdb recomputed calls from the multiplex PCR reads with MiXCR, one row per CDR3 protein. Among approximately 11,000 distinct CDR3 sequences listed, around 40% were seen once. Sequencing was carried out using blood. These receptor sequences come from a human donor in good health. The CDR3 runs from the conserved cysteine through the conserved F or W. The D gene is left open where the match is weak. Size is stated for part of the rows, as once, few or many counts, or as a class when the clone is expanded.

d_gene: NA; j_gene: TRBJ2-7; abundance: NA; v_gene: TRBV28; CDR3aa: CASSLPPGAGTSEQYF; CDR3nt: TGTGCCAGCAGTCTACCCCCGGGTGCCGGGACTTCTGAGCAGTACTTC
d_gene: NA; j_gene: TRBJ1-1; abundance: NA; v_gene: TRBV20-1; CDR3aa: CSASGASMNTEAFF; CDR3nt: TGCAGTGCTAGTGGTGCCTCCATGAACACTGAAGCTTTCTTT
d_gene: NA; j_gene: TRBJ2-1; abundance: few; v_gene: TRBV27; CDR3aa: CASSLRGAHEQFF; CDR3nt: TGTGCCAGCAGTTTAAGGGGGGCGCATGAGCAGTTCTTC
d_gene: NA; j_gene: TRBJ2-7; abundance: NA; v_gene: TRBV28; CDR3aa: CASSSSAYEQYF; CDR3nt: TGTGCCAGCAGTTCCTCAGCCTACGAGCAGTACTTC
d_gene: NA; j_gene: TRBJ1-5; abundance: NA; v_gene: TRBV12-3/TRBV12-4; CDR3aa: CASSLTLNQPQHF; CDR3nt: TGTGCCAGCAGTTTAACCCTCAATCAGCCCCAGCATTTT
d_gene: NA; j_gene: TRBJ2-1; abundance: NA; v_gene: TRBV11-2; CDR3aa: CASSPLGGTHNEQFF; CDR3nt: TGTGCCAGCAGCCCCCTCGGGGGAACTCACAATGAGCAGTTCTTC
d_gene: NA; j_gene: TRBJ1-2; abundance: NA; v_gene: TRBV7-9; CDR3aa: CASSPPGDAYGYTF; CDR3nt: TGTGCCAGCAGCCCCCCAGGGGACGCCTATGGCTACACCTTC
d_gene: TRBD2; j_gene: TRBJ2-1; abundance: NA; v_gene: TRBV12-3/TRBV12-4; CDR3aa: CASSLGLAGANEQFF; CDR3nt: TGTGCCAGCAGCCTCGGACTAGCGGGAGCCAATGAGCAGTTCTTC
d_gene: NA; j_gene: TRBJ2-3; abundance: few; v_gene: TRBV19; CDR3aa: CASSIGDTQYF; CDR3nt: TGTGCCAGTAGTATCGGGGATACGCAGTATTTT
d_gene: NA; j_gene: TRBJ1-2; abundance: medium-sized; v_gene: TRBV29-1; CDR3aa: CSVVGSNYGYTF; CDR3nt: TGCAGCGTTGTAGGCAGTAACTATGGCTACACCTTC
d_gene: NA; j_gene: TRBJ1-5; abundance: few; v_gene: TRBV12-3/TRBV12-4; CDR3aa: CASQGPSNQPQHF; CDR3nt: TGTGCCAGCCAGGGTCCTAGCAATCAGCCCCAGCATTTT
d_gene: NA; j_gene: TRBJ2-3; abundance: NA; v_gene: TRBV10-3; CDR3aa: CAIAQGRDTDTQYF; CDR3nt: TGTGCCATCGCCCAAGGACGAGACACAGATACGCAGTATTTT
d_gene: NA; j_gene: TRBJ2-7; abundance: few; v_gene: TRBV6-1; CDR3aa: CASSEVLTAYEQYF; CDR3nt: TGTGCCAGCAGTGAAGTTTTAACAGCCTACGAGCAGTACTTC
d_gene: NA; j_gene: TRBJ1-5; abundance: NA; v_gene: TRBV12-3/TRBV12-4; CDR3aa: CASSRSKGGMSSNQPQHF; CDR3nt: TGTGCCAGCAGCCGATCGAAGGGAGGGATGAGCAGCAATCAGCCCCAGCATTTT
d_gene: NA; j_gene: TRBJ2-5; abundance: NA; v_gene: TRBV12-3/TRBV12-4; CDR3aa: CASTIGGETQYF; CDR3nt: TGTGCCAGCACCATCGGAGGGGAGACCCAGTACTTC
d_gene: NA; j_gene: TRBJ2-3; abundance: few; v_gene: TRBV28; CDR3aa: CASSEGGTSTDTQYF; CDR3nt: TGTGCCAGCAGTGAGGGGGGGACTAGCACAGATACGCAGTATTTT
d_gene: NA; j_gene: TRBJ1-5; abundance: few; v_gene: TRBV19; CDR3aa: CASRWQENQPQHF; CDR3nt: TGTGCCAGTAGGTGGCAGGAGAATCAGCCCCAGCATTTT
d_gene: TRBD1; j_gene: TRBJ1-1; abundance: NA; v_gene: TRBV19; CDR3aa: CASSIDLRGRGTEAFF; CDR3nt: TGTGCCAGTAGTATAGATCTCAGGGGGCGAGGAACTGAAGCTTTCTTT
d_gene: NA; j_gene: TRBJ1-1; abundance: few; v_gene: TRBV12-3/TRBV12-4; CDR3aa: CASSRRLNTEAFF; CDR3nt: TGTGCCAGCTCCAGACGGCTGAACACTGAAGCTTTCTTT
d_gene: TRBD1; j_gene: TRBJ2-7; abundance: NA; v_gene: TRBV12-3/TRBV12-4; CDR3aa: CASSLDRVHEQYF; CDR3nt: TGTGCCAGCAGTTTGGACAGGGTTCACGAGCAGTACTTC
d_gene: NA; j_gene: TRBJ2-7; abundance: NA; v_gene: TRBV7-2; CDR3aa: CASSLNSKRPYEQYF; CDR3nt: TGTGCCAGCAGCTTAAATTCCAAGCGGCCTTACGAGCAGTACTTC
d_gene: NA; j_gene: TRBJ1-2; abundance: NA; v_gene: TRBV14; CDR3aa: CASSHWLVEGYTF; CDR3nt: TGTGCCAGCAGCCACTGGTTGGTTGAGGGCTACACCTTC
d_gene: NA; j_gene: TRBJ2-5; abundance: few; v_gene: TRBV6-6; CDR3aa: CASSQGRETQYF; CDR3nt: TGTGCCAGCAGTCAGGGGAGGGAGACCCAGTACTTC
d_gene: NA; j_gene: TRBJ2-3; abundance: NA; v_gene: TRBV11-3; CDR3aa: CASSEGWGTDTQYF; CDR3nt: TGTGCCAGCAGCGAGGGTTGGGGGACAGATACGCAGTATTTT
d_gene: NA; j_gene: TRBJ1-1; abundance: NA; v_gene: TRBV20-1; CDR3aa: CSANREGNTEAFF; CDR3nt: TGCAGTGCAAACAGGGAGGGGAACACTGAAGCTTTCTTT
d_gene: NA; j_gene: TRBJ2-1; abundance: NA; v_gene: TRBV27; CDR3aa: CASSLSIIMNEQFF; CDR3nt: TGTGCCAGCAGTTTATCGATCATAATGAATGAGCAGTTCTTC
d_gene: NA; j_gene: TRBJ2-7; abundance: NA; v_gene: TRBV7-2; CDR3aa: CASSSMEGVYEQYF; CDR3nt: TGTGCCAGCAGCTCAATGGAGGGTGTGTACGAGCAGTACTTC
d_gene: NA; j_gene: TRBJ2-3; abundance: NA; v_gene: TRBV27; CDR3aa: CASSSTVSYTDTQYF; CDR3nt: TGTGCCAGCAGTTCGACGGTCTCCTACACAGATACGCAGTATTTT
d_gene: NA; j_gene: TRBJ1-6; abundance: NA; v_gene: TRBV12-3/TRBV12-4; CDR3aa: CASRPVRGSSSYNSPLHF; CDR3nt: TGTGCCAGCAGACCCGTGCGGGGGTCGAGCTCCTATAATTCACCCCTCCACTTT
d_gene: NA; j_gene: TRBJ2-1; abundance: few; v_gene: TRBV6-1; CDR3aa: CAIEGGGDEQFF; CDR3nt: TGTGCCATCGAGGGGGGGGGGGATGAGCAGTTCTTC
d_gene: NA; j_gene: TRBJ2-3; abundance: few; v_gene: TRBV12-3/TRBV12-4; CDR3aa: CASSFSLGGTDTQYF; CDR3nt: TGTGCCAGCAGTTTTTCCTTGGGGGGCACAGATACGCAGTATTTT
d_gene: NA; j_gene: TRBJ2-5; abundance: few; v_gene: TRBV23-1; CDR3aa: CASSHRTKQETQYF; CDR3nt: TGCGCCAGCAGTCATCGAACAAAACAAGAGACCCAGTACTTC
d_gene: NA; j_gene: TRBJ2-3; abundance: NA; v_gene: TRBV5-1; CDR3aa: CASSLGAASLDTQYF; CDR3nt: TGCGCCAGCAGCTTGGGGGCGGCGAGTCTTGATACGCAGTATTTT
d_gene: TRBD2; j_gene: TRBJ2-7; abundance: medium-sized; v_gene: TRBV29-1; CDR3aa: CSVIAGRNSYEQYF; CDR3nt: TGCAGCGTCATAGCGGGTAGAAACTCCTACGAGCAGTACTTC
d_gene: NA; j_gene: TRBJ2-1; abundance: NA; v_gene: TRBV20-1; CDR3aa: CSASRPDNEQFF; CDR3nt: TGCAGTGCTAGTCGGCCCGACAATGAGCAGTTCTTC
d_gene: TRBD2; j_gene: TRBJ2-1; abundance: NA; v_gene: TRBV4-1; CDR3aa: CASSQNYARLAGGEQFF; CDR3nt: TGCGCCAGCAGCCAGAACTACGCCCGACTAGCGGGGGGCGAGCAGTTCTTC
d_gene: NA; j_gene: TRBJ2-6; abundance: few; v_gene: TRBV6-5; CDR3aa: CASIVGANVLTF; CDR3nt: TGTGCCAGCATTGTTGGGGCCAACGTCCTGACTTTC
d_gene: NA; j_gene: TRBJ2-3; abundance: NA; v_gene: TRBV10-3; CDR3aa: CAISEIGLTDTQYF; CDR3nt: TGTGCCATCAGTGAGATAGGTCTCACAGATACGCAGTATTTT
d_gene: NA; j_gene: TRBJ2-5; abundance: NA; v_gene: TRBV29-1; CDR3aa: CSTARVQETQYF; CDR3nt: TGCAGCACCGCCAGGGTACAAGAGACCCAGTACTTC
d_gene: NA; j_gene: TRBJ1-4; abundance: NA; v_gene: TRBV20-1; CDR3aa: CSARGGTNEKLFF; CDR3nt: TGCAGTGCTAGAGGGGGCACTAATGAAAAACTGTTTTTT
d_gene: NA; j_gene: TRBJ1-6; abundance: few; v_gene: TRBV5-4; CDR3aa: CASSQEAAGSPLHF; CDR3nt: TGTGCCAGCAGCCAGGAGGCGGCGGGATCACCCCTCCACTTT
d_gene: NA; j_gene: TRBJ1-2; abundance: NA; v_gene: TRBV28; CDR3aa: CASSLAGLNYGYTF; CDR3nt: TGTGCCAGCAGTTTGGCAGGACTGAACTATGGCTACACCTTC
d_gene: NA; j_gene: TRBJ1-4; abundance: NA; v_gene: TRBV11-1; CDR3aa: CASSSFPAGEEKLFF; CDR3nt: TGTGCCAGCAGCTCCTTCCCTGCAGGGGAGGAAAAACTGTTTTTT
d_gene: NA; j_gene: TRBJ1-2; abundance: few; v_gene: TRBV7-6; CDR3aa: CASSLGQNYGYTF; CDR3nt: TGTGCCAGCAGCTTAGGACAGAACTATGGCTACACCTTC
d_gene: NA; j_gene: TRBJ2-2; abundance: few; v_gene: TRBV27; CDR3aa: CASSLVVAGELFF; CDR3nt: TGTGCCAGCAGTTTAGTAGTCGCCGGGGAGCTGTTTTTT
d_gene: NA; j_gene: TRBJ2-7; abundance: NA; v_gene: TRBV11-2; CDR3aa: CASSRPVSYEQYF; CDR3nt: TGTGCCAGCAGCCGTCCAGTCTCCTACGAGCAGTACTTC
d_gene: TRBD2; j_gene: TRBJ2-5; abundance: NA; v_gene: TRBV6-1; CDR3aa: CASSGTRTPSTQYF; CDR3nt: TGTGCCAGCAGCGGGACTAGGACCCCGTCAACCCAGTACTTC
d_gene: NA; j_gene: TRBJ2-4; abundance: NA; v_gene: TRBV14; CDR3aa: CASSHQGDIQYF; CDR3nt: TGTGCCAGCAGCCACCAGGGAGACATTCAGTACTTC
d_gene: NA; j_gene: TRBJ1-5; abundance: NA; v_gene: TRBV24-1; CDR3aa: CATGGPGNNQPQHF; CDR3nt: TGTGCCACCGGAGGTCCGGGGAACAATCAGCCCCAGCATTTT
d_gene: NA; j_gene: TRBJ1-5; abundance: NA; v_gene: TRBV28; CDR3aa: CASSLRGGMESAQHF; CDR3nt: TGTGCCAGCAGTTTGAGGGGGGGGATGGAATCAGCCCAGCATTTT
d_gene: NA; j_gene: TRBJ1-2; abundance: NA; v_gene: TRBV20-1; CDR3aa: CSAIQGNFYGYTF; CDR3nt: TGCAGTGCTATCCAAGGGAACTTCTATGGCTACACCTTC
d_gene: TRBD2; j_gene: TRBJ2-3; abundance: NA; v_gene: TRBV15; CDR3aa: CAEGLAGGQIDTQYF; CDR3nt: TGTGCCGAGGGGCTAGCGGGGGGGCAGATAGATACGCAGTATTTT
d_gene: TRBD1; j_gene: TRBJ1-2; abundance: few; v_gene: TRBV4-2; CDR3aa: CASSQDRGGYGYTF; CDR3nt: TGTGCCAGCAGCCAAGACAGGGGGGGATATGGCTACACCTTC
d_gene: TRBD2; j_gene: TRBJ2-1; abundance: NA; v_gene: TRBV4-3; CDR3aa: CASSQDGTSGRFVDNEQFF; CDR3nt: TGCGCCAGCAGCCAAGATGGGACTAGCGGGAGGTTCGTAGACAATGAGCAGTTCTTC